Each of the 2 T cell receptor beta chains below was sequenced from the same sample in a study of blood T cell repertoires in COVID-19. The method was immunoSEQ multiplex PCR; TCRdb's version includes in-frame clones alone and lacks a portion of them. The sample includes approximately 140,000 clones, 65% to 90% of them seen just once. The sequenced material came from peripheral blood. The receptors stem from a man between 65 and 80 years old with acute or convalescent COVID-19.

The V call is TRBV2, the J call TRBJ2-5, with a tentative D call TRBD2 (6 bases). The V and J ends lost 3 bases and 5 bases respectively, with 13 bases between them. CDR3 length: 14 amino acids. Germline assignment: CDR1 SNHLY and CDR2 FYNNEI. DNA of the CDR3: TGTGCCAGCAGTGACACTAGCTCGGGCGAGACCCAGTACTTC. Encoded protein: CASSDTSSGETQYF.

The chain couples TRBV7-9 to TRBJ2-7; 9 bases are shared with TRBD1. This CDR3 has 16 residues. Trimming removed 1 base from V and 0 bases from J; junction bases left unmatched: 4. CDR1 and CDR2 (germline): SEHNR, FQNEAQ (reference sequence). CDR3 nucleotides: TGTGCCAGCAGCTTAGAGGACAGGGGACCCTCCTACGAGCAGTACTTC. It specifies CASSLEDRGPSYEQYF.